The 12 T cell receptor beta chains in this list originate from one sample, sequenced in a study of T-cell memory formation after mild COVID-19. TCRdb used MiXCR to reprocess the 5' RACE reads, holding one entry per CDR3 protein. The sample yields roughly 620,000 distinct CDR3 sequences, about a sixth seen once. Sequencing was carried out using PBMCs or a T cell subset sorted from them (not recorded which). The source is an adult woman who had mild COVID-19 (a few samples of this study predate the infection). Cell type and time point are not known.

J is TRBJ2-2 and V is TRBV5-1; D is ambiguous. Germline V gene sequence: CDR1 SGHRS, CDR2 YFSETQ. The V gene lost 0 bases and the J gene lost 1 base, with 13 bases spanning the gap. This CDR3 region has 17 residues. The CDR3 region is CASSLEASEENTGELFF. The CDR3 DNA is TGCGCCAGCAGCTTGGAAGCTTCTGAGGAGAACACCGGGGAGCTGTTTTTT.

In this sample, this clonotype turned up a few times. J is TRBJ2-3 and V is TRBV20-1; 12 bases fit TRBD2. Per germline, CDR1 DFQATT and CDR2 SNEGSKA (reference sequence). CDR3 size: 15 residues. The V and J ends lost 1 base and 6 bases, in that order; junction bases with no gene match: 5. In DNA form, the CDR3 reads TGCAGTGCTAGAGTAACTAGCGGGAGGTCCGATACGCAGTATTTT. Translation: CSARVTSGRSDTQYF.

The chain recombines TRBV12-3 or TRBV12-4 with TRBJ2-3; D may be TRBD1 or TRBD2 (5 bases each). This CDR3 is built from 15 residues. The ends were cut back, 7 bases at V and 4 bases at J, with 18 bases in the middle. CDR3 DNA: TGTGCCAGCACCCCCCCGGGGCTCCCCCCAGATACGCAGTATTTT. It encodes CASTPPGLPPDTQYF.

This chain joins TRBV11-3 and TRBJ2-5; D ambiguous. Deletions cut 3 bases from V and 5 bases from J, with 10 bases between. The CDR3 extends over 13 amino acids. Germline values: CDR1 SGHNT, CDR2 YENEEA. The CDR3 region is CASSFSVGETQYF. CDR3 DNA: TGTGCCAGCAGCTTTTCAGTGGGGGAGACCCAGTACTTC.

V is TRBV20-1 and J is TRBJ2-2, with D unresolved. The CDR3 length is 12 residues. Germline CDR1 is DFQATT and CDR2 is SNEGSKA (reference sequence). With 3 bases removed from V and 6 bases from J, the gap between germline ends came to 8 bases. CDR3 bases: TGCAGTGCTAGGGAGTCGGCCGGGGAGCTGTTTTTT. This sequence encodes CSARESAGELFF.

This clonotype showed up just a few times. V gene TRBV7-6 combines with J gene TRBJ1-1, with unresolved D. CDR3 length: 15 amino acids. Between the trimmed V and J ends, which lost 3 bases and 1 base, there was a span of 12 bases. Germline V gene lookup returns CDR1 SGHVS and CDR2 FNYEAQ. CDR3 sequence reads: CASSLDSGRNTEAFF. DNA for the CDR3: TGTGCCAGCAGCTTGGACTCTGGGAGGAACACTGAAGCTTTCTTT. Together with reference TRBV7-6 and TRBJ1-1, the CDR3 gives the full variable domain: GAGVSQSPRYKVTKRGQDVALRCDPISGHVSLYWYRQALGQGPEFLTYFNYEAQQDKSGLPNDRFSAERPEGSISTLTIQRTEQRDSAMYRCASSLDSGRNTEAFFGQGTRLTVV.

This clonotype was seen a few times. The genes are TRBV5-5 and TRBJ2-1, with 9 bases aligning to TRBD1. The CDR3 contains 17 residues. The V and J ends lost 4 bases and 6 bases, in that order; junction bases with no gene match: 14. Germline assignment: CDR1 SGHKS and CDR2 YYEKEE (reference sequence). CDR3: CASSPFGWGQGVNEQFF. The CDR3 DNA is TGTGCCAGCAGCCCGTTTGGCTGGGGACAGGGTGTCAATGAGCAGTTCTTC.

Many counts were recorded for this clonotype. This chain links TRBV5-1 with TRBJ2-1; D gene ambiguous. V was pared by 0 bases and J by 6 bases, with 7 bases between. This CDR3 region has 13 residues. CDR1 and CDR2 (germline): SGHRS, YFSETQ. CDR3 in amino acids: CASSLGLGNEQFF. CDR3 bases: TGCGCCAGCAGCTTGGGATTGGGCAATGAGCAGTTCTTC.

The genes are TRBV15 and TRBJ1-1; D is perhaps TRBD1 (5 bases). The germline gives CDR1 LNHNV, CDR2 YYDKDF (reference sequence). This CDR3 has 16 amino acids. The V gene lost 3 bases and the J gene lost 1 base, with 15 bases spanning the gap. The CDR3 DNA reads as TGTGCCACCAGCAGGGGTAGGCAGGGCCGGAACACTGAAGCTTTCTTT. Protein sequence: CATSRGRQGRNTEAFF.

The J gene is TRBJ1-1, the V gene TRBV7-2; 10 bases line up with TRBD1. The germline CDR1 and CDR2 sequences are SGHTA and FQGNSA. Germline trimming cut 5 bases from V and 2 bases from J; bases unmatched to any gene: 5. The CDR3 contains 15 residues. The CDR3 reads CASSPGDRGNTEAFF. CDR3 DNA: TGTGCCAGCAGCCCGGGGGACAGGGGAAACACTGAAGCTTTCTTT.

The CDR3 nucleotides read TGTGCCAGTAGCAGTGACAGGGGGCTAAGCGAGCCCCAGCATTTT. The encoded protein is CASSSDRGLSEPQHF. J is TRBJ1-5 and V is TRBV19; 10 bases map to TRBD1. V trimming: 6 bases; J trimming: 8 bases; junction bases outside the gene matches: 10. Germline lookup yields CDR1 LNHDA and CDR2 SQIVND (reference sequence). This CDR3 spans 15 amino acids.

The chain couples TRBV6-2 or TRBV6-3 to TRBJ2-5; 11 bases are a match to TRBD2. This CDR3 is 17 amino acids long. Looked up from germline, CDR1 is MNHEY and CDR2 is SVGEGT. The V segment lost 6 bases and the J segment 5 bases; nucleotides outside the gene matches: 14. This chain's CDR3 is CASSSGTSGPPEETQYF. Here the CDR3 DNA reads TGTGCCAGCAGCTCCGGGACTAGCGGACCCCCTGAGGAGACCCAGTACTTC.